A selection of T cell receptor beta chains follows, all from one sample in a study of control samples from healthy donors and cancer patients. Some clones are missing from TCRdb's copy, which holds only in-frame ones; the method was immunoSEQ multiplex PCR. In the table there are some 120,000 clones, 80% to 95% of which are singletons. Sample: blood. These receptors were taken from a man aged 18 to 35 in good health. CDR3s include the opening cysteine and the closing phenylalanine or tryptophan. D genes are given only for firm matches. Not all rows give a size; the values are once, few, many and, for expanded clones, a class.

>13|-|TRBV30|TRBJ1-1|-
TGTGCCTGGAGTGTTTGGGTGAACACTGAAGCTTTCTTT
CAWSVWVNTEAFF
>15|-|TRBV7-9|TRBJ1-5|TRBD1
TGTGCCAGCAGTCGAGGGACAGCCGATAATCAGCCCCAGCATTTT
CASSRGTADNQPQHF
>14|-|TRBV3-1/TRBV3-2|TRBJ1-1|TRBD1
TGTGCCAGCAGCCCCAGGGGGCGCGGAACTGAAGCTTTCTTT
CASSPRGRGTEAFF
>16|-|TRBV5-1|TRBJ1-6|-
TGCGCCAGCAGCTTGCCCCCTCGGGGCGGAAATTCACCCCTCCACTTT
CASSLPPRGGNSPLHF
>12|-|TRBV20-1|TRBJ1-1|-
TGCAGTGCTAGTTACAGGGCCACTGAAGCTTTCTTT
CSASYRATEAFF
>16|-|TRBV6-6|TRBJ2-7|TRBD1
TGTGCCAGCAGCCGCACCTCGGGACAGGGAACCTACGAGCAGTACTTC
CASSRTSGQGTYEQYF
>16|-|TRBV27|TRBJ1-5|-
TGTGCCAGCAGTCCCTTGTGGGGGGGCCGGATTCAGCCCCAGCATTTT
CASSPLWGGRIQPQHF
>15|-|TRBV9|TRBJ1-1|TRBD1
TGTGCCAGCAGCGATCAGACAGGGCCGGGCACTGAAGCTTTCTTT
CASSDQTGPGTEAFF
>13|-|TRBV5-4|TRBJ1-1|-
TGTGCCAGCAGCTTACAGGGCGGCACTGAAGCTTTCTTT
CASSLQGGTEAFF
>12|once|TRBV11-2|TRBJ1-2|-
TGTGCCAGCAGCTTAGCAGGAAACGGCTACACCTTC
CASSLAGNGYTF
>16|-|TRBV30|TRBJ1-6|-
TGTGCCTGGAGTGTAATGTGGGGGGTGGGGAATTCACCCCTCCACTTT
CAWSVMWGVGNSPLHF
>17|once|TRBV9|TRBJ2-1|TRBD2
TGTGCCAGCAGCCCCCTCCCGGGACTAGCGGACTACAATGAGCAGTTCTTC
CASSPLPGLADYNEQFF
>13|-|TRBV12-3/TRBV12-4|TRBJ2-7|-
TGTGCCAGCAGTTTGTACAATGCCTACGAGCAGTACTTC
CASSLYNAYEQYF
>14|-|TRBV5-4|TRBJ2-2|TRBD2
TGTGCCAGCAGAAGCGGGGGGGTGGCCGGGGAGCTGTTTTTT
CASRSGGVAGELFF
>13|-|TRBV19|TRBJ1-3|-
TGTGCCAGTCGCCCGGGACTGGGAAACACCATATATTTT
CASRPGLGNTIYF
>15|-|TRBV9|TRBJ1-2|TRBD1
TGTGCCAGCTCCGAGCAGGGGGCTGAGAACTATGGCTACACCTTC
CASSEQGAENYGYTF
>11|-|TRBV29-1|TRBJ1-1|TRBD1
TGCAGCGTTGTACAGGGGGCTCAAGCTTTCTTT
CSVVQGAQAFF
>12|-|TRBV27|TRBJ1-1|TRBD1
TGTGCCAGCAGTAAGGACAGGGAAATCCCTTTCTTT
CASSKDREIPFF
>17|once|TRBV7-8|TRBJ2-7|TRBD1
TGTGCCAGCAGCCCGCGAAAACTCAGACAGGGGTCCTACGAGCAGTACTTC
CASSPRKLRQGSYEQYF
>13|-|TRBV3-1/TRBV3-2|TRBJ2-7|-
TGTGCCAGCAGCCAAAGTGGGGGCTACGAGCAGTACTTC
CASSQSGGYEQYF
>11|-|TRBV30|TRBJ2-1|-
TGTGCCTGGGTCTCAGGGCGCGAGCAGTTCTTC
CAWVSGREQFF
>13|-|TRBV27|TRBJ1-5|-
TGTGCCAGCAGTGCCGGACTTAGACAGCCCCAGCATTTT
CASSAGLRQPQHF
>15|-|TRBV18|TRBJ1-2|TRBD1
TGTGCCAGCTCACATTCCGACCAGGGGGACTATGGCTACACCTTC
CASSHSDQGDYGYTF
>17|-|TRBV5-1|TRBJ2-4|-
TGCGCCAGCAGCTTGGGAGTAGCCAGGGAGGCCAAAAACATTCAGTACTTC
CASSLGVAREAKNIQYF
>13|-|TRBV2|TRBJ1-1|TRBD1
TGTGCCTCTACGGCCGGGGCCGGGACAGGGTCGATCTTT
CASTAGAGTGSIF
>13|-|TRBV5-5|TRBJ1-2|-
TGTGCCAGCAGCCTCGGGATAAACTATGGCTACACCTTC
CASSLGINYGYTF
>14|-|TRBV7-9|TRBJ2-1|-
TGTGCCAGCAGCGGGTCGGGGCGACCGATTGAGCAGTTCTTC
CASSGSGRPIEQFF
>15|-|TRBV3-1/TRBV3-2|TRBJ1-6|TRBD1
TGTGCCAGCAGCCCAAACAGGGGTAGGAATTCACCCCTCCACTTT
CASSPNRGRNSPLHF
>15|-|TRBV5-8|TRBJ2-2|-
TGTGCCAGCAGCTTGATACAGGGAAGGAACGGGGAGCTGTTTTTT
CASSLIQGRNGELFF
>13|once|TRBV11-2|TRBJ1-1|TRBD1
TGTGCCAGCAGCTTAGGCGGACAGGGTGAAGCTTTCTTT
CASSLGGQGEAFF
>16|-|TRBV9|TRBJ1-1|TRBD1
TGTGCCAGCAGCGTAACATTAGACAGGGAGAACACTGAAGCTTTCTTT
CASSVTLDRENTEAFF
>15|-|TRBV7-3|TRBJ2-5|-
TGTGCCAGCAGCTATGAGGGGGGTTGGCAAGAGACCCAGTACTTC
CASSYEGGWQETQYF
>17|-|TRBV15|TRBJ1-5|-
TGTGCCACCAGCAAAGAGCCCCTATTGGGAGTCAATCAGCCCCAGCATTTT
CATSKEPLLGVNQPQHF
>14|-|TRBV5-1|TRBJ1-1|-
TGCGCCAGCAGCTTGGACATCGTGAACACTGAAGCTTTCTTT
CASSLDIVNTEAFF
>15|-|TRBV7-9|TRBJ2-7|TRBD1
TGTGCCAGCAGCTCTGCTCGGACAGGGGGCTACGAGCAGCACTTC
CASSSARTGGYEQHF
>15|few|TRBV9|TRBJ2-1|-
TGTGCCAGCAGCGTAGACTGGGGGGCCGGGAAGGAGCAGTTCTTC
CASSVDWGAGKEQFF
>15|-|TRBV19|TRBJ2-3|-
TGTGCCAGTAGTTTGGAGACTGGAGACACAGATACGCAGTATTTT
CASSLETGDTDTQYF
>13|-|TRBV4-1|TRBJ1-1|-
TGCGCCAGCAGCCAAGAGGACGGTTCTGAAGCTTTCTTT
CASSQEDGSEAFF
>14|-|TRBV9|TRBJ1-3|TRBD1
TGTGCCAGCAATTTTGAGGGGGCGGGAAACACCATATATTTT
CASNFEGAGNTIYF
>16|-|TRBV18|TRBJ1-5|TRBD1
TGTGCCAGCTCACCGGGACAGGTAAAATTTTGGCAGCCCCAGCATTTT
CASSPGQVKFWQPQHF
>15|-|TRBV3-1/TRBV3-2|TRBJ1-6|TRBD1
TGTGCCAGCAGCCGACAGGGATCCTATAATTCACCCCTCCACTTT
CASSRQGSYNSPLHF
>14|-|TRBV13|TRBJ1-2|TRBD1
TGTGCCAGCAGCGCTCGGACAGGGAGCCATGGCTACACCTTC
CASSARTGSHGYTF